The rows below give T cell receptor beta chains drawn from one sample of a study of graft-versus-host responses after intestinal transplantation. Clones were read by immunoSEQ multiplex PCR, and TCRdb kept only the in-frame ones, dropping some. The table records approximately 130,000 clones, about 92% of them present only once. For these TCRs, the target antigens are not known. Material: unstimulated CD4+ T cells sorted from spleen or lymph node cells, obtained before intestinal transplant. These receptors originate from a human donor who received an intestinal transplant. The CDR3 runs from the conserved cysteine through the conserved F or W. A D gene is named only where the DNA matches it firmly. The size of a clone is reported for some rows only, either as once, few or many, or as a class for expanded clones.

D gene: .; J gene: TRBJ2-7; clone size: .; V gene: TRBV5-1; CDR3 protein: CASSPASAGTSYEQYF; CDR3 DNA: TGCGCCAGCAGCCCCGCGAGTGCAGGCACCTCCTACGAGCAGTACTTC
D gene: TRBD2; J gene: TRBJ2-3; clone size: once; V gene: TRBV4-2; CDR3 protein: CASSRGRSGGLYTDTQYF; CDR3 DNA: TGTGCCAGCAGCCGAGGGCGTAGCGGGGGTCTCTACACAGATACGCAGTATTTT
D gene: .; J gene: TRBJ2-3; clone size: .; V gene: TRBV5-4; CDR3 protein: CASSPDPSTDTQYF; CDR3 DNA: TGTGCCAGCAGCCCAGACCCTAGCACAGATACGCAGTATTTT
D gene: .; J gene: TRBJ2-2; clone size: .; V gene: TRBV6-1; CDR3 protein: CASRKVSNTGELFF; CDR3 DNA: TGTGCCAGCAGGAAGGTATCGAACACCGGGGAGCTGTTTTTT
D gene: TRBD1; J gene: TRBJ2-7; clone size: .; V gene: TRBV9; CDR3 protein: CASSAGQGPYEQYF; CDR3 DNA: TGTGCCAGCAGCGCGGGACAGGGGCCCTACGAGCAGTACTTC
D gene: .; J gene: TRBJ1-5; clone size: few; V gene: TRBV4-1; CDR3 protein: CASSQDQGRGQPQHF; CDR3 DNA: TGCGCCAGCAGCCAAGATCAAGGGAGGGGTCAGCCCCAGCATTTT
D gene: TRBD2; J gene: TRBJ2-1; clone size: .; V gene: TRBV5-1; CDR3 protein: CASSLASGGRQVEQFF; CDR3 DNA: TGCGCCAGCAGCTTAGCTAGCGGGGGGCGGCAGGTTGAGCAGTTCTTC
D gene: .; J gene: TRBJ2-3; clone size: .; V gene: TRBV11-2; CDR3 protein: CASRQPGVADTQYF; CDR3 DNA: TGTGCCAGCAGACAACCCGGGGTGGCAGATACGCAGTATTTT
D gene: .; J gene: TRBJ2-3; clone size: .; V gene: TRBV9; CDR3 protein: CASSFAGFPTDTQYF; CDR3 DNA: TGTGCCAGCAGCTTTGCGGGGTTCCCCACAGATACGCAGTATTTT
D gene: .; J gene: TRBJ2-2; clone size: .; V gene: TRBV10-1; CDR3 protein: CASSTTGYRGTGELFF; CDR3 DNA: TGCGCCAGCAGTACCACAGGGTATCGGGGCACCGGGGAGCTGTTTTTT
D gene: .; J gene: TRBJ2-2; clone size: .; V gene: TRBV9; CDR3 protein: CASSAIRDGELFF; CDR3 DNA: TGTGCCAGCAGCGCCATCAGGGACGGGGAGCTGTTTTTT
D gene: .; J gene: TRBJ1-1; clone size: once; V gene: TRBV2; CDR3 protein: CASSETVANTEAFF; CDR3 DNA: TGTGCCAGCAGTGAGACAGTAGCGAACACTGAAGCTTTCTTT
D gene: .; J gene: TRBJ2-1; clone size: .; V gene: TRBV2; CDR3 protein: CASSPRGIFDEQFF; CDR3 DNA: TGTGCCAGCAGTCCAAGGGGAATATTCGATGAGCAGTTCTTC
D gene: TRBD1; J gene: TRBJ2-7; clone size: .; V gene: TRBV5-4; CDR3 protein: CASSSRQGKKYEQYF; CDR3 DNA: TGTGCCAGCAGCTCCCGACAGGGGAAAAAATACGAGCAGTACTTC
D gene: .; J gene: TRBJ2-2; clone size: .; V gene: TRBV5-1; CDR3 protein: CASSLGELGGPGELFF; CDR3 DNA: TGCGCCAGCAGCTTAGGAGAGTTGGGGGGCCCCGGGGAGCTGTTTTTT
D gene: .; J gene: TRBJ2-1; clone size: .; V gene: TRBV7-6; CDR3 protein: CASSLGEYGEQFF; CDR3 DNA: TGTGCCAGCAGCTTAGGGGAGTACGGTGAGCAGTTCTTC
D gene: TRBD1; J gene: TRBJ1-1; clone size: .; V gene: TRBV25-1; CDR3 protein: CASRETGVHTEAFF; CDR3 DNA: TGTGCCAGCAGGGAAACAGGGGTTCACACTGAAGCTTTCTTT
D gene: .; J gene: TRBJ1-6; clone size: .; V gene: TRBV11-3; CDR3 protein: CASSKGQGGTYSPLHF; CDR3 DNA: TGTGCCAGCAGCAAGGGTCAGGGTGGGACCTATTCACCCCTCCACTTT
D gene: .; J gene: TRBJ2-7; clone size: .; V gene: TRBV7-9; CDR3 protein: CASSLNQVGGEQYF; CDR3 DNA: TGTGCCAGCAGCTTAAACCAGGTTGGGGGCGAGCAGTACTTC
D gene: TRBD2; J gene: TRBJ2-3; clone size: .; V gene: TRBV14; CDR3 protein: CASSLQLAIRDTQYF; CDR3 DNA: TGTGCCAGCAGCCTCCAACTAGCGATAAGAGATACGCAGTATTTT
D gene: .; J gene: TRBJ1-6; clone size: .; V gene: TRBV9; CDR3 protein: CASNPGQGYSPLHF; CDR3 DNA: TGTGCCAGCAACCCGGGGCAGGGGTATTCACCCCTCCACTTT
D gene: .; J gene: TRBJ1-1; clone size: .; V gene: TRBV11-3; CDR3 protein: CASSLTGWRRTEAFF; CDR3 DNA: TGTGCCAGCAGCTTAACAGGGTGGCGGAGGACTGAAGCTTTCTTT
D gene: TRBD1; J gene: TRBJ1-5; clone size: .; V gene: TRBV6-5; CDR3 protein: CASRGQGASQPQHF; CDR3 DNA: TGTGCCAGCAGGGGACAGGGGGCGAGTCAGCCCCAGCATTTT
D gene: .; J gene: TRBJ2-5; clone size: .; V gene: TRBV7-6; CDR3 protein: CASSPSRGTDTTMAETQYF; CDR3 DNA: TGTGCCAGCAGCCCATCTCGGGGGACGGACACCACGATGGCGGAGACCCAGTACTTC
D gene: TRBD2; J gene: TRBJ2-3; clone size: .; V gene: TRBV2; CDR3 protein: CASSDRLAVGNF; CDR3 DNA: TGTGCCAGCAGTGATAGACTAGCGGTCGGGAATTTT
D gene: .; J gene: TRBJ1-2; clone size: .; V gene: TRBV2; CDR3 protein: CATSGGGGSNYGYTF; CDR3 DNA: TGTGCCACGTCCGGCGGTGGAGGCAGTAACTATGGCTACACCTTC
D gene: TRBD2; J gene: TRBJ2-3; clone size: .; V gene: TRBV29-1; CDR3 protein: CSVVPGGVDTQYF; CDR3 DNA: TGCAGCGTTGTTCCCGGGGGGGTAGATACGCAGTATTTT
D gene: TRBD1; J gene: TRBJ1-4; clone size: .; V gene: TRBV6-1; CDR3 protein: CASSQGGENEKLFF; CDR3 DNA: TGTGCCAGCAGTCAGGGGGGAGAAAATGAAAAACTGTTTTTT
D gene: TRBD2; J gene: TRBJ2-1; clone size: once; V gene: TRBV9; CDR3 protein: CASSISGGAYNEQFF; CDR3 DNA: TGTGCCAGCAGCATTAGCGGGGGGGCCTACAATGAGCAGTTCTTC
D gene: .; J gene: TRBJ2-3; clone size: .; V gene: TRBV29-1; CDR3 protein: CSVAGSTTDTQYF; CDR3 DNA: TGCAGCGTCGCCGGGTCTACCACAGATACGCAGTATTTT
D gene: TRBD2; J gene: TRBJ2-5; clone size: .; V gene: TRBV10-2; CDR3 protein: CAAGGTQETQYF; CDR3 DNA: TGCGCGGCGGGGGGGACCCAAGAGACCCAGTACTTC
D gene: .; J gene: TRBJ1-2; clone size: .; V gene: TRBV10-2; CDR3 protein: CASSGDFYGYTF; CDR3 DNA: TGCGCCAGCAGTGGCGATTTCTATGGCTACACCTTC
D gene: .; J gene: TRBJ1-5; clone size: once; V gene: TRBV27; CDR3 protein: CASSLNERGDSNQPQHF; CDR3 DNA: TGTGCCAGCAGTTTAAACGAGAGGGGCGATAGCAATCAGCCCCAGCATTTT
D gene: .; J gene: TRBJ2-7; clone size: .; V gene: TRBV6-5; CDR3 protein: CASSYPSRPHEQYF; CDR3 DNA: TGTGCCAGCAGTTACCCTTCGCGCCCCCACGAGCAGTACTTC
D gene: .; J gene: TRBJ2-3; clone size: .; V gene: TRBV9; CDR3 protein: CASSTRAGGFTDTQYF; CDR3 DNA: TGTGCCAGCAGCACTAGGGCGGGCGGGTTTACAGATACGCAGTATTTT
D gene: .; J gene: TRBJ2-7; clone size: .; V gene: TRBV6-1; CDR3 protein: CATWARTAYEQYF; CDR3 DNA: TGTGCCACCTGGGCCCGCACCGCCTACGAGCAGTACTTC
D gene: .; J gene: TRBJ1-6; clone size: once; V gene: TRBV11-1; CDR3 protein: CASSRNRGSYNSPLHF; CDR3 DNA: TGTGCCAGCAGCCGAAATAGGGGCTCCTATAATTCACCCCTCCACTTT
D gene: TRBD2; J gene: TRBJ2-1; clone size: few; V gene: TRBV9; CDR3 protein: CASSVQFGTSGNEQFF; CDR3 DNA: TGTGCCAGCAGCGTACAGTTTGGGACTAGCGGCAATGAGCAGTTCTTC
D gene: .; J gene: TRBJ2-2; clone size: .; V gene: TRBV5-4; CDR3 protein: CASSLVGITGELFF; CDR3 DNA: TGTGCCAGCAGCTTGGTTGGCATCACCGGGGAGCTGTTTTTT
D gene: .; J gene: TRBJ1-2; clone size: once; V gene: TRBV5-5; CDR3 protein: CASSSTVANYGYTF; CDR3 DNA: TGTGCCAGCAGCTCGACAGTCGCTAACTATGGCTACACCTTC
D gene: TRBD1; J gene: TRBJ1-5; clone size: .; V gene: TRBV6-5; CDR3 protein: CASSLQGNSNQPQHF; CDR3 DNA: TGTGCCAGCAGTTTACAGGGGAATAGCAATCAGCCCCAGCATTTT
D gene: TRBD1; J gene: TRBJ1-4; clone size: .; V gene: TRBV6-1; CDR3 protein: CASILGGTGNEKLFF; CDR3 DNA: TGTGCCAGCATCCTTGGGGGGACAGGGAACGAAAAACTGTTTTTT
D gene: .; J gene: TRBJ1-1; clone size: .; V gene: TRBV7-2; CDR3 protein: CASSLFGGGTEAFF; CDR3 DNA: TGTGCCAGCAGCTTATTCGGGGGGGGTACTGAAGCTTTCTTT
D gene: TRBD1; J gene: TRBJ2-3; clone size: .; V gene: TRBV2; CDR3 protein: CASSPDRVTDTQYF; CDR3 DNA: TGTGCCAGCAGCCCCGACAGGGTCACAGATACGCAGTATTTT
D gene: .; J gene: TRBJ2-3; clone size: .; V gene: TRBV5-1; CDR3 protein: CASSLQEGGRDTQYF; CDR3 DNA: TGCGCCAGCAGCTTGCAGGAGGGGGGCAGGGATACGCAGTATTTT
D gene: TRBD2; J gene: TRBJ2-3; clone size: .; V gene: TRBV7-9; CDR3 protein: CASSHSGTDTQYF; CDR3 DNA: TGTGCCAGCAGTCATAGCGGGACAGATACGCAGTATTTT
D gene: .; J gene: TRBJ2-5; clone size: .; V gene: TRBV18; CDR3 protein: CASSPHRQETQYF; CDR3 DNA: TGTGCCAGCTCACCACACAGGCAAGAGACCCAGTACTTC
D gene: TRBD1; J gene: TRBJ1-2; clone size: .; V gene: TRBV19; CDR3 protein: CASSQGALYGYTF; CDR3 DNA: TGTGCCAGTAGCCAGGGGGCCCTCTATGGCTACACCTTC
D gene: .; J gene: TRBJ2-1; clone size: .; V gene: TRBV4-1; CDR3 protein: CASRLDNEQFF; CDR3 DNA: TGCGCCAGCAGGCTAGACAATGAGCAGTTCTTC
D gene: .; J gene: TRBJ1-2; clone size: .; V gene: TRBV5-1; CDR3 protein: CASSLEAGGGYGYTF; CDR3 DNA: TGCGCCAGCAGCTTGGAGGCCGGGGGAGGTTATGGCTACACCTTC
D gene: .; J gene: TRBJ2-7; clone size: .; V gene: TRBV5-1; CDR3 protein: CASSLESVVSEQYF; CDR3 DNA: TGCGCCAGCAGCTTGGAGAGTGTTGTCAGCGAGCAGTACTTC
D gene: .; J gene: TRBJ2-5; clone size: .; V gene: TRBV13; CDR3 protein: CASSRTIQETQYF; CDR3 DNA: TGTGCCAGCAGCCGGACGATTCAAGAGACCCAGTACTTC